A selection of T cell receptor beta chains follows, all from one sample in a study of blood T cell repertoires in COVID-19. Using immunoSEQ multiplex PCR, the repertoire was profiled, and TCRdb retains in-frame clones only, with some absent. The table includes about 100,000 clones, over 70% detected once. Sequencing input: peripheral blood. The receptors stem from a man in his fifties or sixties who had recovered from COVID-19. The CDR3 runs from the conserved cysteine through the conserved F or W. The D gene is left open where the match is weak. Size is omitted from some rows. Given values are once, few, many or a class for expanded clones.

TRBV5-1,TRBJ2-7,TRBD2,-,CASSMTSGGSNEQYF,TGCGCCAGCAGCATGACTAGCGGGGGCTCCAACGAGCAGTACTTC
TRBV10-3,TRBJ1-2,TRBD1,once,CAISNRGPAYGYTF,TGTGCCATCAGTAACAGGGGGCCTGCCTATGGCTACACCTTC
TRBV11-1,TRBJ2-7,TRBD1,-,CASSSGTGGSEQYF,TGTGCCAGCAGCTCCGGGACAGGGGGCAGCGAGCAGTACTTC
TRBV20-1,TRBJ1-1,-,-,CSARADTEAFF,TGCAGTGCTAGAGCAGACACTGAAGCTTTCTTT
TRBV24-1,TRBJ2-5,-,-,CATSDRGGETQYF,TGTGCCACCAGTGATCGAGGGGGAGAGACCCAGTACTTC
TRBV7-9,TRBJ2-3,TRBD1,-,CASSLDPGTASPDTQYF,TGTGCCAGCAGCTTAGATCCTGGGACAGCATCTCCAGATACGCAGTATTTT
TRBV3-1/TRBV3-2,TRBJ1-3,TRBD1,-,CASSQRSGGLSGNTIYF,TGTGCCAGCAGCCAGAGATCAGGGGGACTTTCTGGAAACACCATATATTTT
TRBV7-9,TRBJ2-5,-,-,CASSLGTDQETQYF,TGTGCCAGCAGCCTTGGGACTGACCAAGAGACCCAGTACTTC
TRBV18,TRBJ2-4,-,-,CASSLTQGFGEYF,TGTGCCAGCTCACTCACCCAGGGCTTCGGTGAATACTTC
TRBV7-6,TRBJ1-5,TRBD1,-,CASSLGQGLHQPQHF,TGTGCCAGCAGCTTGGGACAGGGTCTTCATCAGCCCCAGCATTTT
TRBV5-8,TRBJ1-5,-,-,CASSIVTDINQPQHF,TGTGCCAGCAGCATAGTGACAGACATCAATCAGCCCCAGCATTTT
TRBV7-2,TRBJ2-3,TRBD1,-,CASSTGTGSTDTQYF,TGTGCCAGCAGCACGGGGACAGGGAGCACAGATACGCAGTATTTT
TRBV10-3,TRBJ1-1,TRBD1,-,CAISEGGQGNTEAFF,TGTGCCATCAGCGAGGGGGGACAGGGAAACACTGAAGCTTTCTTT
TRBV5-4,TRBJ2-2,-,-,CASSLVAVANTGELFF,TGTGCCAGCAGCTTGGTGGCGGTCGCGAACACCGGGGAGCTGTTTTTT
TRBV19,TRBJ1-4,TRBD1,-,CASSIRDRASNEKLFF,TGTGCCAGTAGTATAAGGGACAGGGCTTCTAATGAAAAACTGTTTTTT
TRBV11-3,TRBJ2-5,-,-,CASSLRAAETQYF,TGTGCCAGCAGCCTCAGGGCAGCAGAGACCCAGTACTTC
TRBV3-1/TRBV3-2,TRBJ1-2,-,-,CASSRTGGYGYTF,TGTGCCAGCAGCCGTACCGGAGGGTACGGCTACACCTTC
TRBV6-5,TRBJ2-7,TRBD1,-,CASSPGTAIEQYF,TGTGCCAGCAGCCCCGGGACAGCGATTGAGCAGTACTTC
TRBV5-1,TRBJ2-5,TRBD1,-,CASSWGQGKETQYF,TGCGCCAGCAGCTGGGGACAGGGGAAAGAGACCCAGTACTTC
TRBV18,TRBJ2-7,-,-,CASSPNTGASYEQYF,TGTGCCAGCTCACCTAATACGGGAGCATCCTACGAGCAGTACTTC
TRBV27,TRBJ1-6,TRBD1,-,CASSLGQGARNSPLHF,TGTGCCAGCAGTTTGGGGCAGGGGGCACGTAATTCACCCCTCCACTTT
TRBV5-1,TRBJ1-1,TRBD1,-,CASSFGTGKMNTEAFF,TGCGCCAGCAGCTTCGGGACAGGAAAAATGAACACTGAAGCTTTCTTT
TRBV5-1,TRBJ2-2,TRBD2,-,CASGAGVGTGELFF,TGCGCCAGCGGGGCGGGAGTGGGCACCGGGGAGCTGTTTTTT
TRBV5-1,TRBJ2-1,TRBD2,-,CASSLGLAYEQFF,TGCGCCAGCAGCTTGGGACTAGCTTATGAGCAGTTCTTC
TRBV12-5,TRBJ2-5,TRBD1,-,CASGDRGDQETQYF,TGTGCTAGTGGGGACAGGGGAGACCAAGAGACCCAGTACTTC
TRBV10-1,TRBJ2-5,TRBD1,-,CASSEFGQGALETQYF,TGCGCCAGCAGTGAATTCGGGCAGGGGGCGTTGGAGACCCAGTACTTC
TRBV5-6,TRBJ2-7,-,-,CASSPGTYEQYF,TGTGCCAGCAGCCCGGGAACCTACGAGCAGTACTTC
TRBV10-2,TRBJ1-5,-,-,CASSGQGSQPQHF,TGCGCCAGCAGTGGGCAGGGCAGTCAGCCCCAGCATTTT
TRBV9,TRBJ2-7,TRBD1,-,CASSGHPGTGTSYEQYF,TGTGCCAGCAGCGGGCACCCAGGGACAGGGACCTCCTACGAGCAGTACTTC
TRBV6-1,TRBJ1-2,TRBD1,-,CASSEYQGDYGYTF,TGTGCCAGCAGTGAGTACCAGGGGGACTATGGCTACACCTTC
TRBV25-1,TRBJ2-2,-,-,CASSEWSGTGELFF,TGTGCCAGCAGTGAATGGAGCGGCACCGGGGAGCTGTTTTTT
TRBV4-1,TRBJ1-2,TRBD1,few,CASSQEVPGGYGYTF,TGCGCCAGCAGCCAAGAAGTTCCAGGGGGCTATGGCTACACCTTC
TRBV19,TRBJ1-5,TRBD1,-,CASASRGQGNQPQHF,TGTGCCAGCGCCTCCAGGGGGCAGGGCAATCAGCCCCAGCATTTT
TRBV13,TRBJ1-1,-,-,CATLKRWSEAFF,TGTGCCACCCTAAAGAGGTGGTCTGAAGCTTTCTTT
TRBV5-4,TRBJ2-7,TRBD1,once,CASRTNRGGAYEQYF,TGTGCCAGCAGAACCAACAGGGGCGGAGCCTACGAGCAGTACTTC
TRBV12-3/TRBV12-4,TRBJ1-2,TRBD1,-,CASSSGGAFGYTF,TGTGCCAGCAGTTCAGGGGGCGCTTTTGGCTACACCTTC
TRBV4-1,TRBJ1-5,-,-,CASSLTWGQSNQPQHF,TGCGCCAGCAGCCTCACCTGGGGGCAGAGCAATCAGCCCCAGCATTTT
TRBV5-4,TRBJ1-1,-,-,CASSSTGGNTEAFF,TGTGCCAGCAGCTCAACAGGCGGGAACACTGAAGCTTTCTTT
TRBV30,TRBJ1-4,-,-,CAWSAYYPTNEKLFF,TGTGCCTGGAGTGCCTATTACCCAACTAATGAAAAACTGTTTTTT
TRBV7-7,TRBJ2-1,TRBD2,-,CASSSVAGGYNEQFF,TGTGCCAGCAGTTCGGTAGCGGGAGGCTACAATGAGCAGTTCTTC
TRBV4-2,TRBJ1-6,TRBD1,-,CASSQEVAGGSYNSPLHF,TGTGCCAGCAGCCAAGAGGTGGCAGGGGGCTCCTATAATTCACCCCTCCACTTT
TRBV6-1,TRBJ2-5,TRBD1,-,CASSNRGSETQYF,TGTGCCAGCAGCAACAGGGGATCGGAGACCCAGTACTTC
TRBV2,TRBJ2-1,TRBD2,once,CASSVLAGVRNEQFF,TGTGCCAGCAGCGTACTAGCGGGAGTTAGGAATGAGCAGTTCTTC
TRBV18,TRBJ1-1,TRBD1,few,CASSPRTGPTEAFF,TGTGCCAGCTCACCACGGACAGGGCCCACTGAAGCTTTCTTT
TRBV6-5,TRBJ1-1,-,-,CASSATENTEAFF,TGTGCCAGCAGCGCAACAGAGAACACTGAAGCTTTCTTT
TRBV7-2,TRBJ2-7,TRBD2,-,CASSTQRESYEQYF,TGTGCCAGCAGCACCCAGCGGGAGTCATACGAGCAGTACTTC
TRBV9,TRBJ2-6,-,once,CASSFPALPSGANVLTF,TGTGCCAGCAGCTTCCCAGCGCTTCCCTCTGGGGCCAACGTCCTGACTTTC
TRBV19,TRBJ1-6,-,-,CASSPGSSNSPLHF,TGTGCCAGTAGTCCCGGGAGTTCAAATTCACCCCTCCACTTT
TRBV7-2,TRBJ2-2,TRBD1,-,CASSKGAATVTGELFF,TGTGCCAGCAGCAAGGGGGCGGCCACTGTTACCGGGGAGCTGTTTTTT